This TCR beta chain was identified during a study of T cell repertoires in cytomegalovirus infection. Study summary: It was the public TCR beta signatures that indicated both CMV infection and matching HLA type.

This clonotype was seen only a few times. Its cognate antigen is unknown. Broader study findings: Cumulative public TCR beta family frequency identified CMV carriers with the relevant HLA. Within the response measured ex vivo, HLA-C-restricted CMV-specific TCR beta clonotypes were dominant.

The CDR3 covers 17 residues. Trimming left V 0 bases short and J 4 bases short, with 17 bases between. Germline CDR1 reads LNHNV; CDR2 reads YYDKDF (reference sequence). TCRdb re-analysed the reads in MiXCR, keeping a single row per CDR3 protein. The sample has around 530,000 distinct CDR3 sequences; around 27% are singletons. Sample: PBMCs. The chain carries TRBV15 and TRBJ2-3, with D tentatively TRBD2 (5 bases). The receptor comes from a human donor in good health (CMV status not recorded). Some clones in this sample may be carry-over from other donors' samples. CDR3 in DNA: TGTGCCACCAGCAGAGATCTCCGGTTGAGGGAATCAGATACGCAGTATTTT. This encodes CATSRDLRLRESDTQYF.